These 20 T cell receptor beta chains originate from one sample sequenced in a study of blood T cell repertoires in COVID-19. Clones were sequenced by immunoSEQ multiplex PCR, and TCRdb holds only the in-frame ones, with some missing. This sample has 250,000 to 350,000 clones; almost 90% occur once, and the top ten carry 3.5% to 4.5%. The sequencing sample was made of PBMCs or T cells enriched from blood (not recorded which). The receptor source for this set is a woman aged 18-29 years with acute COVID-19.

The gene calls are TRBV5-1 and TRBJ2-1; D gene ambiguous. The CDR3 runs to 12 residues. Trimming took off 3 bases at V and 5 bases at J, with 6 bases between the two ends. From germline, CDR1 is SGHRS and CDR2 YFSETQ. The CDR3 is CASSSRDNEQFF. The DNA for the CDR3 is TGCGCCAGCAGCTCGCGAGACAATGAGCAGTTCTTC.

This rearrangement joins TRBV30 to TRBJ1-2, with a possible D match to TRBD1 (6 bases). V lost 2 bases to trimming and J lost 0 bases, with 10 bases between them. The germline V gene encodes CDR1 GTSNPN and CDR2 SVGIG (reference sequence). This CDR3 has 14 amino acids. CDR3 sequence (DNA): TGTGCCTGGAGTTACGGGACATCTAACTATGGCTACACCTTC. Protein: CAWSYGTSNYGYTF.

In this sample, this clone turned up a few times. The chain combines TRBV7-2 with TRBJ2-3; D not certain. Germline CDR1 and CDR2: SGHTA and FQGNSA. The CDR3 is 15 amino acids. With 5 bases removed from V and 2 bases from J, the gap between germline ends came to 14 bases. DNA for the CDR3: TGTGCCAGCAGCCCCTCATATTTACTCACAGATACGCAGTATTTT. This translates into CASSPSYLLTDTQYF.

The rearrangement joins TRBV2 to TRBJ1-5; perhaps TRBD1 as D (6 bases). V lost 1 base and J lost 8, with 18 bases in between. CDR3 length: 16 amino acids. Germline V gene data show CDR1 as SNHLY and CDR2 as FYNNEI. In nucleotides, the CDR3 is TGTGCCAGCAGTGAAGGCAGGGGCGAACAATTTGAGCCCCAGCATTTT. Translation gives CASSEGRGEQFEPQHF.

This sequence joins TRBV5-4 and TRBJ2-3, with 8 bases lining up with TRBD1. Losses at the gene ends were 4 bases for V and 3 bases for J; bases not matched to a gene: 4. The CDR3 extends over 14 amino acids. Germline assignment: CDR1 SGHNT and CDR2 YYREEE (reference sequence). CDR3 protein: CASSPDRATDTQYF. In DNA form, the CDR3 reads TGTGCCAGCAGCCCGGACAGGGCTACAGATACGCAGTATTTT. Complete variable domain (other parts from reference TRBV5-4 and TRBJ2-3): ETGVTQSPTHLIKTRGQQVTLRCSSQSGHNTVSWYQQALGQGPQFIFQYYREEENGRGNFPPRFSGLQFPNYSSELNVNALELDDSALYLCASSPDRATDTQYFGPGTRLTVL.

The CDR3 DNA follows: TGTGCCAGTAGTACCCTGACCGGGACTAGCGGGAGTAAGCGGTACGAGCAGTACTTC. It codes for CASSTLTGTSGSKRYEQYF. The chain carries TRBV19 and TRBJ2-7; the match to TRBD2 covers 14 bases. Germline CDR1 LNHDA, CDR2 SQIVND (reference sequence). The ends lost 4 bases at V and 4 bases at J; junction bases unmatched: 15. The CDR3 spans 19 residues.

The chain uses TRBV28 and TRBJ1-5; 10 positions match TRBD1. The CDR3 contains 15 residues. Germline V gene lookup returns CDR1 MDHEN and CDR2 SYDVKM. Trimming took 4 bases from V and 7 from J; bases not matched to a gene: 7. The CDR3 region has the DNA TGTGCCAGCAGTTCTCGACAGGGGGCCCGACAGCCCCAGCATTTT. Protein: CASSSRQGARQPQHF.

This rearrangement joins TRBV19 to TRBJ1-6, with 8 bases fitting TRBD1. V was pared by 3 bases and J by 7 bases, with 5 bases of the junction left unmatched. There are 15 residues in the CDR3. CDR1 LNHDA and CDR2 SQIVND come from the germline V gene (reference sequence). CDR3 region: CASSMGTGSNSPLHF. The CDR3 DNA reads TGTGCCAGTAGTATGGGGACAGGATCAAATTCACCCCTCCACTTT.

The V call is TRBV18, the J call TRBJ2-3, with D possibly being TRBD1 (5 bases). V shed 7 bases and J shed 0 bases, with 8 bases lying between them. The CDR3 runs 13 residues. The germline gives CDR1 KGHSH, CDR2 LQKENI. The CDR3 region is CASLQVSTDTQYF. CDR3 DNA: TGTGCCAGCTTACAGGTTAGCACAGATACGCAGTATTTT.

The chain carries TRBV7-9 and TRBJ1-2; D unclear. Germline CDR1 and CDR2: SEHNR and FQNEAQ (reference sequence). The CDR3 sequence is 16 residues long. V gave up 4 bases and J gave up 0 bases, with 15 bases separating them. CDR3 sequence (DNA): TGTGCCAGCAGCTCGGCCTTGTGGCAGGCTAACTATGGCTACACCTTC. Amino acid sequence: CASSSALWQANYGYTF.

The chain combines TRBV7-9 with TRBJ2-6; no clear D. This CDR3 spans 16 amino acids. The V end lost 6 bases, the J end lost 2 bases, and 14 bases lay between the germline ends. Germline lookup yields CDR1 SEHNR and CDR2 FQNEAQ (reference sequence). This chain's CDR3 is CASREQAGPGANVLTF. CDR3 in DNA: TGTGCCAGCAGAGAGCAAGCAGGTCCTGGGGCCAACGTCCTGACTTTC.

The chain couples TRBV6-5 to TRBJ2-1; D is perhaps TRBD1 (5 bases). CDR1 is MNHEY, CDR2 SVGAGI, per germline. Trimming took off 3 bases at V and 3 bases at J, with 12 bases between the two ends. This CDR3 region has 15 residues. The CDR3 protein is CASSYKGAIYNEQFF. As DNA, the CDR3 is TGTGCCAGCAGTTATAAAGGGGCCATCTACAATGAGCAGTTCTTC.

This chain uses TRBV30 with TRBJ2-7, with 11 positions matching TRBD2. The CDR3 is 13 residues long. Losses at the gene ends were 3 bases for V and 5 bases for J; bases not matched to a gene: 3. The V gene's germline CDR1 is GTSNPN and CDR2 SVGIG (reference sequence). The CDR3 here is CAWRLAGVHEQYF. Written as DNA, the CDR3 is TGTGCCTGGAGACTAGCGGGAGTCCACGAGCAGTACTTC.

The chain carries TRBV25-1 and TRBJ2-5, with TRBD2 identical over 9 bases. J lost 2 bases, V lost 0 bases, and 4 bases had no gene match. CDR3 length: 16 residues. CDR1 and CDR2 (germline): MGHDK, SYGVNS. The CDR3 loop is CASSEYPSGRQETQYF. In nucleotides, the CDR3 is TGTGCCAGCAGTGAATATCCCAGCGGGAGGCAAGAGACCCAGTACTTC.

DNA for the CDR3: TGTGCTAGTGGTTCTTTCGCTAAACCCCAGTACTTC. Translating it yields CASGSFAKPQYF. The V gene is TRBV12-5, the J gene TRBJ2-5; D call uncertain. V dropped 4 bases and J dropped 9 bases, with 12 bases sitting between them. This CDR3 contains 12 residues. Per the germline V gene, CDR1 is LGHNT and CDR2 is FRNRAP.

The V gene is TRBV7-8, the J gene TRBJ2-7; TRBD2 matches at 7 bases. The germline gives CDR1 SGHVS, CDR2 FQNEAQ. The trim removed 5 bases at V and 4 bases at J, leaving 11 bases unmatched. This CDR3 spans 15 amino acids. In DNA, the CDR3 is TGTGCCAGCAGCGAACAGCGGGACGGCCTATACGAGCAGTACTTC. Protein sequence: CASSEQRDGLYEQYF.

J is TRBJ1-3 and V is TRBV11-2, with D maybe TRBD1 (6 bases). CDR3 length: 15 amino acids. Germline V CDR1 and CDR2: SGHAT, FQNNGV. V lost 4 bases and J lost 8, with 18 bases in between. The CDR3 loop is CASSSTLTGFDTIYF. In nucleotides, the CDR3 is TGTGCCAGCAGCTCTACCCTCACAGGGTTTGACACCATATATTTT.

The J gene is TRBJ2-5, the V gene TRBV2, with D perhaps matching TRBD1 (6 bases). V lost 6 bases, J lost 5 bases, and 19 bases lay in between. The CDR3 has 15 residues. Per the germline V gene, CDR1 is SNHLY and CDR2 is FYNNEI. CDR3 nucleotide sequence: TGTGCCAGCAGCCCTAGACAGGACCCTGGGGAGACCCAGTACTTC. The encoded protein is CASSPRQDPGETQYF.

The chain joins TRBV5-1 to TRBJ2-1; tentatively, D is TRBD2 (6 bases). The CDR3 has 14 amino acids. V lost 0 bases and J lost 10, with 14 bases in between. Per germline, CDR1 SGHRS and CDR2 YFSETQ. The CDR3 loop reads CASSLGLGSFEQFF. CDR3 in DNA: TGCGCCAGCAGCTTGGGACTAGGGAGTTTCGAGCAGTTCTTC.

The rearrangement joins TRBV7-8 to TRBJ2-2; TRBD1 agrees at 7 bases. This CDR3 has 16 amino acids. Germline V gene lookup returns CDR1 SGHVS and CDR2 FQNEAQ. V lost 4 bases to trimming and J lost 6 bases; unmatched junction nucleotides: 11. The CDR3 DNA reads TGTGCCAGCAGCTCGCGGGCAGGGGGTATCTCCGGGGAGCTGTTTTTT. Encoded protein: CASSSRAGGISGELFF.